The source of this T cell receptor beta chain is a study of T cells in localized non-small cell lung cancer. The repertoire was sequenced with immunoSEQ multiplex PCR; TCRdb's copy has only in-frame clones and lacks some. The sample records 6,000 to 8,500 clones, roughly 92% being singletons. This CDR3 spans 16 amino acids. Trimming removed 3 bases from V and 2 bases from J; junction bases left unmatched: 9. Germline CDR1 is KGHSH and CDR2 is LQKENI. The rearrangement uses TRBV18 and TRBJ1-2, with 7 positions matching TRBD1. The receptor was derived from a woman aged 40-69 years with stage I lung adenocarcinoma. The sequenced sample was peripheral blood, obtained before any cancer treatment. CDR3 sequence reads: CASSPLYTTGNYGYTF. CDR3 coding DNA: TGTGCCAGCTCACCCCTCTACACGACAGGGAACTATGGCTACACCTTC. The entire variable domain, with the rest obtained from reference TRBV18 and TRBJ1-2, is as follows: NAGVMQNPRHLVRRRGQEARLRCSPMKGHSHVYWYRQLPEEGLKFMVYLQKENIIDESGMPKERFSAEFPKEGPSILRIQQVVRGDSAAYFCASSPLYTTGNYGYTFGSGTRLTVV.